These T cell receptor beta chains were read from a single sample in a study of pediatric ulcerative colitis. Clones were sequenced by immunoSEQ multiplex PCR, and TCRdb holds only the in-frame ones, with some missing. This table has about 5,800 clones, 85% to 90% appearing once. The sequencing sample was made of blood. These receptors all come from a girl between 10 and 17 years old who was a control in a study of pediatric ulcerative colitis. Both conserved end residues are part of each CDR3. The D gene is left open where the match is weak. Part of the rows lack a size; the others show once, few, many or a class for expanded clones.

V gene: TRBV6-1; D gene: TRBD1; clone size: few; J gene: TRBJ1-4; CDR3 protein: CASSAGTGGEKLFF; CDR3 DNA: TGTGCCAGCAGTGCTGGGACAGGCGGTGAAAAACTGTTTTTT
V gene: TRBV4-3; D gene: .; clone size: once; J gene: TRBJ1-2; CDR3 protein: CASSHLLGDPRSYGYTF; CDR3 DNA: TGCGCCAGCAGCCACCTACTCGGAGACCCTCGCTCCTATGGCTACACCTTC
V gene: TRBV7-3; D gene: .; clone size: .; J gene: TRBJ2-7; CDR3 protein: CASSPSGGFQQYF; CDR3 DNA: TGTGCCAGCAGCCCCTCCGGTGGCTTTCAGCAGTACTTC
V gene: TRBV4-2; D gene: .; clone size: .; J gene: TRBJ1-2; CDR3 protein: CASTPWGPNYGYTF; CDR3 DNA: TGTGCCAGCACCCCATGGGGGCCTAACTATGGCTACACCTTC
V gene: TRBV30; D gene: TRBD2; clone size: .; J gene: TRBJ2-7; CDR3 protein: CAWSVNSAGGYEQYF; CDR3 DNA: TGTGCCTGGAGTGTCAATTCAGCGGGAGGGTACGAGCAGTACTTC
V gene: TRBV5-4; D gene: .; clone size: .; J gene: TRBJ2-1; CDR3 protein: CASSLDQGRGQFF; CDR3 DNA: TGTGCCAGCAGCTTGGACCAGGGGCGGGGACAGTTCTTC
V gene: TRBV5-1; D gene: TRBD1; clone size: .; J gene: TRBJ1-4; CDR3 protein: CASSLGQGREKLFF; CDR3 DNA: TGCGCCAGCAGCTTGGGACAGGGAAGAGAAAAACTGTTTTTT
V gene: TRBV7-6; D gene: TRBD1; clone size: .; J gene: TRBJ1-2; CDR3 protein: CASSPTAQGKGYTF; CDR3 DNA: TGTGCCAGCAGCCCGACAGCACAGGGGAAAGGCTACACCTTC
V gene: TRBV6-5; D gene: .; clone size: .; J gene: TRBJ2-7; CDR3 protein: CASKSIFSYEQYF; CDR3 DNA: TGTGCCAGCAAAAGTATCTTCTCCTACGAGCAGTACTTC
V gene: TRBV10-2; D gene: .; clone size: .; J gene: TRBJ2-6; CDR3 protein: CASSEKGGSGANVLTF; CDR3 DNA: TGCGCCAGCAGTGAAAAAGGGGGCTCTGGGGCCAACGTCCTGACTTTC
V gene: TRBV12-5; D gene: .; clone size: .; J gene: TRBJ2-3; CDR3 protein: CASGLPRKGTDTQYF; CDR3 DNA: TGTGCTAGTGGTCTTCCGAGGAAGGGCACAGATACGCAGTATTTT
V gene: TRBV19; D gene: .; clone size: few; J gene: TRBJ1-5; CDR3 protein: CASRSQGPIGSQPQHF; CDR3 DNA: TGTGCCAGTAGATCCCAGGGACCTATAGGTAGCCAGCCCCAGCATTTT
V gene: TRBV25-1; D gene: TRBD2; clone size: .; J gene: TRBJ2-5; CDR3 protein: CASSVTSGRWQETQYF; CDR3 DNA: TGTGCCAGCAGTGTTACCAGCGGGAGGTGGCAAGAGACCCAGTACTTC
V gene: TRBV4-2; D gene: TRBD2; clone size: few; J gene: TRBJ2-7; CDR3 protein: CASSEAGAHEQYF; CDR3 DNA: TGTGCCAGCAGCGAAGCGGGAGCCCACGAGCAGTACTTC
V gene: TRBV6-5; D gene: .; clone size: .; J gene: TRBJ1-4; CDR3 protein: CASRSDREKLFF; CDR3 DNA: TGTGCCAGCAGATCCGACAGGGAAAAACTGTTTTTT
V gene: TRBV28; D gene: .; clone size: few; J gene: TRBJ1-1; CDR3 protein: CASSLSAAEAFF; CDR3 DNA: TGTGCCAGCAGTTTATCGGCCGCTGAAGCTTTCTTT
V gene: TRBV6-1; D gene: TRBD1; clone size: .; J gene: TRBJ1-1; CDR3 protein: CASSPTGGGREAFF; CDR3 DNA: TGTGCCAGCAGCCCGACAGGGGGGGGCCGTGAAGCTTTCTTT
V gene: TRBV6-5; D gene: .; clone size: .; J gene: TRBJ1-5; CDR3 protein: CASSYSWKSPQATQHF; CDR3 DNA: TGTGCCAGCAGTTACTCATGGAAGAGTCCCCAAGCCACCCAGCATTTT
V gene: TRBV30; D gene: .; clone size: .; J gene: TRBJ2-1; CDR3 protein: CAWSVLGSSYNEQFF; CDR3 DNA: TGTGCCTGGAGCGTTTTAGGGAGCTCCTACAATGAGCAGTTCTTC
V gene: TRBV27; D gene: .; clone size: .; J gene: TRBJ2-7; CDR3 protein: CASLQGLRGEQYF; CDR3 DNA: TGTGCCAGTCTACAGGGCCTCCGGGGCGAGCAGTACTTC
V gene: TRBV18; D gene: .; clone size: .; J gene: TRBJ2-1; CDR3 protein: CASSPIGGAYNEQFF; CDR3 DNA: TGTGCCAGCTCACCAATTGGCGGGGCCTACAATGAGCAGTTCTTC
V gene: TRBV4-2; D gene: .; clone size: .; J gene: TRBJ1-1; CDR3 protein: CASSQRTGAEAFF; CDR3 DNA: TGTGCCAGCAGCCAGCGAACAGGCGCTGAAGCTTTCTTT
V gene: TRBV6-5; D gene: TRBD1; clone size: once; J gene: TRBJ1-4; CDR3 protein: CASSWSTGANEKLFF; CDR3 DNA: TGTGCCAGCAGTTGGTCGACAGGGGCTAATGAAAAACTGTTTTTT
V gene: TRBV27; D gene: .; clone size: .; J gene: TRBJ1-5; CDR3 protein: CASSLRYSNQPQHF; CDR3 DNA: TGTGCCAGCAGTTTAAGGTACAGCAATCAGCCCCAGCATTTT
V gene: TRBV9; D gene: .; clone size: .; J gene: TRBJ2-3; CDR3 protein: CASSVGGTQFTQYF; CDR3 DNA: TGTGCCAGCAGCGTGGGCGGGACTCAATTTACGCAGTATTTT
V gene: TRBV4-2; D gene: TRBD1; clone size: .; J gene: TRBJ1-2; CDR3 protein: CASSQSTQGTRGYTF; CDR3 DNA: TGTGCCAGCAGCCAATCTACACAGGGGACGAGGGGCTACACCTTC
V gene: TRBV29-1; D gene: .; clone size: .; J gene: TRBJ2-7; CDR3 protein: CSVLLTYEQYF; CDR3 DNA: TGCAGCGTTCTACTAACCTACGAGCAGTACTTC
V gene: TRBV7-2; D gene: .; clone size: .; J gene: TRBJ2-3; CDR3 protein: CASSSQTGRGDTQYF; CDR3 DNA: TGTGCCAGCAGCTCCCAGACAGGGAGGGGAGATACGCAGTATTTT
V gene: TRBV11-3; D gene: .; clone size: once; J gene: TRBJ1-5; CDR3 protein: CASSLGTGHLSNQPQHF; CDR3 DNA: TGTGCCAGCAGCTTAGGTACGGGACACCTTAGCAATCAGCCCCAGCATTTT
V gene: TRBV5-6; D gene: .; clone size: .; J gene: TRBJ1-1; CDR3 protein: CASSLVRTEAFF; CDR3 DNA: TGTGCCAGCAGCTTGGTAAGGACTGAAGCTTTCTTT
V gene: TRBV10-3; D gene: TRBD1; clone size: .; J gene: TRBJ2-1; CDR3 protein: CAITDREGYNEQFF; CDR3 DNA: TGTGCCATCACGGACAGGGAAGGATACAATGAGCAGTTCTTC
V gene: TRBV28; D gene: .; clone size: .; J gene: TRBJ1-1; CDR3 protein: CASSFFGGYTEAFF; CDR3 DNA: TGTGCCAGCAGTTTTTTCGGGGGGTACACTGAAGCTTTCTTT
V gene: TRBV15; D gene: .; clone size: .; J gene: TRBJ1-1; CDR3 protein: CATSRGRQVMNTEAFF; CDR3 DNA: TGTGCCACCAGCAGAGGTAGACAGGTGATGAACACTGAAGCTTTCTTT
V gene: TRBV18; D gene: TRBD2; clone size: .; J gene: TRBJ2-3; CDR3 protein: CASSTSGSTDTQYF; CDR3 DNA: TGTGCCAGCTCGACTAGCGGGAGCACAGATACGCAGTATTTT
V gene: TRBV9; D gene: TRBD1; clone size: .; J gene: TRBJ1-1; CDR3 protein: CASSGTGVNTEAFF; CDR3 DNA: TGTGCCAGCAGTGGGACAGGGGTGAACACTGAAGCTTTCTTT
V gene: TRBV5-4; D gene: .; clone size: .; J gene: TRBJ2-7; CDR3 protein: CASSLNLERSYEQYF; CDR3 DNA: TGTGCCAGCAGCTTGAACCTTGAGAGGTCCTACGAGCAGTACTTC
V gene: TRBV28; D gene: .; clone size: .; J gene: TRBJ1-3; CDR3 protein: CASSSNTRLSGNTIYF; CDR3 DNA: TGTGCCAGCAGTTCGAATACAAGGTTATCTGGAAACACCATATATTTT
V gene: TRBV11-2; D gene: .; clone size: once; J gene: TRBJ2-3; CDR3 protein: CASSLEGLNGDTQYF; CDR3 DNA: TGTGCCAGCAGCTTAGAGGGACTGAACGGGGATACGCAGTATTTT
V gene: TRBV6-5; D gene: .; clone size: .; J gene: TRBJ1-1; CDR3 protein: CASSYGGGRMNTEAFF; CDR3 DNA: TGTGCCAGCAGTTACGGGGGCGGCCGCATGAACACTGAAGCTTTCTTT
V gene: TRBV30; D gene: .; clone size: .; J gene: TRBJ2-3; CDR3 protein: CAWSAPRDTDTQYF; CDR3 DNA: TGTGCCTGGAGTGCCCCACGGGACACAGATACGCAGTATTTT
V gene: TRBV5-1; D gene: .; clone size: .; J gene: TRBJ1-1; CDR3 protein: CASSLVPPGGAAMNTEAFF; CDR3 DNA: TGCGCCAGCAGCCTGGTCCCCCCGGGAGGGGCCGCTATGAACACTGAAGCTTTCTTT
V gene: TRBV9; D gene: .; clone size: .; J gene: TRBJ2-3; CDR3 protein: CASSVVSTPNQYF; CDR3 DNA: TGTGCCAGCAGCGTAGTGTCTACTCCCAATCAGTATTTT
V gene: TRBV6-1; D gene: TRBD1; clone size: .; J gene: TRBJ2-7; CDR3 protein: CASRPLWDSSYEQYF; CDR3 DNA: TGTGCCAGCAGACCCCTTTGGGACAGCTCCTACGAGCAGTACTTC
V gene: TRBV18; D gene: .; clone size: .; J gene: TRBJ1-1; CDR3 protein: CASAQGRDTEAFF; CDR3 DNA: TGTGCCAGTGCCCAGGGGAGGGACACTGAAGCTTTCTTT
V gene: TRBV29-1; D gene: .; clone size: .; J gene: TRBJ2-3; CDR3 protein: CSASTVTDTQYF; CDR3 DNA: TGCAGCGCATCGACAGTAACAGATACGCAGTATTTT
V gene: TRBV4-2; D gene: .; clone size: .; J gene: TRBJ2-1; CDR3 protein: CASSPSRGAYNEQFF; CDR3 DNA: TGTGCCAGCAGCCCCTCCCGGGGCGCCTACAATGAGCAGTTCTTC
V gene: TRBV5-1; D gene: .; clone size: once; J gene: TRBJ2-5; CDR3 protein: CASSLETAGRETQYF; CDR3 DNA: TGCGCCAGCAGCTTGGAGACGGCGGGCAGAGAGACCCAGTACTTC
V gene: TRBV6-4; D gene: TRBD2; clone size: .; J gene: TRBJ2-2; CDR3 protein: CASSGLAGVGELFF; CDR3 DNA: TGTGCCAGCAGTGGACTAGCGGGAGTGGGGGAGCTGTTTTTT
V gene: TRBV29-1; D gene: TRBD1; clone size: .; J gene: TRBJ1-2; CDR3 protein: CSAGQDYGYTF; CDR3 DNA: TGCAGCGCCGGACAGGACTATGGCTACACCTTC
V gene: TRBV19; D gene: TRBD2; clone size: .; J gene: TRBJ2-5; CDR3 protein: CASSGLAARETQYF; CDR3 DNA: TGTGCCAGTAGTGGTCTAGCGGCTAGGGAGACCCAGTACTTC
V gene: TRBV5-1; D gene: TRBD2; clone size: .; J gene: TRBJ2-7; CDR3 protein: CASSLVPSGRSYEQYF; CDR3 DNA: TGCGCCAGCAGCTTGGTCCCTAGCGGGAGATCCTACGAGCAGTACTTC
V gene: TRBV10-3; D gene: .; clone size: .; J gene: TRBJ2-5; CDR3 protein: CAIRKAETQYF; CDR3 DNA: TGTGCCATCAGAAAAGCAGAGACCCAGTACTTC
V gene: TRBV18; D gene: .; clone size: .; J gene: TRBJ2-1; CDR3 protein: CASSPIGGYNEQFF; CDR3 DNA: TGTGCCAGCTCACCAATTGGCGGCTACAATGAGCAGTTCTTC
V gene: TRBV29-1; D gene: TRBD2; clone size: .; J gene: TRBJ2-5; CDR3 protein: CSARAGEETQYF; CDR3 DNA: TGCAGCGCTCGAGCGGGAGAAGAGACCCAGTACTTC
V gene: TRBV29-1; D gene: .; clone size: .; J gene: TRBJ2-5; CDR3 protein: CSAEGNRETQYF; CDR3 DNA: TGCAGCGCTGAGGGAAATCGGGAGACCCAGTACTTC
V gene: TRBV11-3; D gene: .; clone size: .; J gene: TRBJ2-2; CDR3 protein: CASSSAFTGEYTGELFF; CDR3 DNA: TGTGCCAGCAGCTCCGCGTTTACTGGAGAATACACCGGGGAGCTGTTTTTT
V gene: TRBV30; D gene: .; clone size: .; J gene: TRBJ1-1; CDR3 protein: CAWSTTVGTEAFF; CDR3 DNA: TGTGCCTGGAGTACGACAGTGGGGACTGAAGCTTTCTTT
V gene: TRBV15; D gene: TRBD2; clone size: once; J gene: TRBJ2-3; CDR3 protein: CATSRVPSGITDTQYF; CDR3 DNA: TGTGCCACCAGCAGAGTGCCTAGCGGAATCACAGATACGCAGTATTTT
V gene: TRBV10-3; D gene: TRBD2; clone size: .; J gene: TRBJ2-1; CDR3 protein: CAITSGTSVYNEQFF; CDR3 DNA: TGTGCCATCACCTCTGGGACTAGCGTATACAATGAGCAGTTCTTC